Following are 32 T cell receptor beta chains from one sample sequenced in a study of OX40 agonist ivuxolimab in advanced cancers. Sequencing was performed with immunoSEQ multiplex PCR; in TCRdb, only in-frame clones are kept and a portion is missing. The data contain around 65,000 clones, around 91% of them singletons. The source material was CD4+ or CD8+ T cells sorted from blood, sampled in a trial of the OX40 agonist ivuxolimab. All receptors come from an adult with an advanced solid tumor such as melanoma, head and neck, liver or kidney cancer.

V is TRBV11-3 and J is TRBJ2-7; 7 nucleotides align to TRBD1. Per the germline V gene, CDR1 is SGHNT and CDR2 is YENEEA. The CDR3 sequence is 13 residues long. The junction had 7 bases not matched to a gene; V was cut back by 3 bases and J by 8 bases. The CDR3, as DNA: TGTGCCAGCAGCTTCGGGACAGTTTTCCAGCAGTACTTC. Translated, it gives CASSFGTVFQQYF.

The V gene is TRBV15, the J gene TRBJ2-3; D is ambiguous. The CDR3 sequence is 14 residues long. Germline CDR1 and CDR2: LNHNV and YYDKDF (reference sequence). The ends were cut back, 1 base at V and 4 bases at J, with 9 bases in the middle. CDR3 in DNA: TGTGCCACCAGCAGAGGTTTAGTTTCAGATACGCAGTATTTT. Translation gives CATSRGLVSDTQYF.

This chain links TRBV10-1 with TRBJ2-7; 9 nucleotides align to TRBD1. The CDR3 covers 15 residues. The V and J ends lost 3 bases and 2 bases, in that order; junction bases with no gene match: 5. Germline CDR1 reads WNHNN; CDR2 reads SYGVQD (reference sequence). The CDR3 bases are TGCGCCAGCAGTGACCCGACAGGGGGGACCTACGAGCAGTACTTC. Its protein product is CASSDPTGGTYEQYF.

The chain couples TRBV6-6 to TRBJ2-2; either TRBD1 or TRBD2 may fit D (5 bases each). V was trimmed by 7 bases and J by 5 bases, leaving 17 bases between them. The length of the CDR3 is 15 residues. Germline loops: CDR1 MNHNY, CDR2 SVGAGI (reference sequence). CDR3: CASIREGRRTGELFF. DNA for the CDR3: TGTGCCAGCATTCGTGAGGGGAGACGGACCGGGGAGCTGTTTTTT.

The chain combines TRBV5-1 with TRBJ2-5, with 7 positions matching TRBD1. V gave up 3 bases and J gave up 3 bases; unmatched junction bases: 2. The CDR3 has 13 amino acids. Per germline, CDR1 SGHRS and CDR2 YFSETQ. The CDR3 sequence is CASSWGTEETQYF. In DNA, the CDR3 is TGCGCCAGCAGCTGGGGGACAGAAGAGACCCAGTACTTC. The full variable domain, rest sourced from reference TRBV5-1 and TRBJ2-5, is KAGVTQTPRYLIKTRGQQVTLSCSPISGHRSVSWYQQTPGQGLQFLFEYFSETQRNKGNFPGRFSGRQFSNSRSEMNVSTLELGDSALYLCASSWGTEETQYFGPGTRLLVL.

J is TRBJ2-3 and V is TRBV10-3; no clear D gene. The V end was cut by 3 bases, the J end by 5 bases, with 3 bases between. The CDR3 length is 11 residues. CDR1 is ENHRY and CDR2 is SYGVKD in the germline V gene. Here the CDR3 reads CAISDLDTQYF. The CDR3 DNA sequence: TGTGCCATCAGTGATCTAGATACGCAGTATTTT.

The chain has TRBV7-8 and TRBJ2-7; a weak D match, TRBD1 (5 bases). Trimming pared 5 bases from V and 4 bases from J, leaving 18 bases between. Germline V CDR1 and CDR2: SGHVS, FQNEAQ. CDR3 length: 15 amino acids. CDR3 region: CASSPEAAREYEQYF. CDR3 in DNA: TGTGCCAGCAGCCCCGAGGCCGCCAGGGAATACGAGCAGTACTTC.

The chain joins TRBV29-1 to TRBJ2-1; 14 bases agree with TRBD2. Germline loops: CDR1 SQVTM, CDR2 ANQGSEA. The CDR3 sequence is 16 residues long. Trimming at V came to 4 bases and at J to 8 bases, leaving 10 bases not matched to a gene. The CDR3 nucleotides read TGCAGCGTTGCCTCCTTGACTAGCGGGAGGGACCATGAGCAGTTCTTC. Its translation is CSVASLTSGRDHEQFF.

The CDR3 is CASSQEATQYNEQFF. The CDR3 region has the DNA TGCGCCAGCAGCCAAGAAGCGACGCAATACAATGAGCAGTTCTTC. This chain joins TRBV4-3 and TRBJ2-1; no firm D call. The CDR3 loop spans 15 amino acids. CDR1 is LGHNA, CDR2 YSLEER, per germline. V was clipped by 0 bases and J by 4 bases, with 10 bases between them.

J is TRBJ1-2 and V is TRBV5-8; possibly TRBD1 for D (6 bases). Trimming shortened V by 7 bases and J by 4 bases, and 17 bases separated the two germline ends. Germline V gene data show CDR1 as SGHTS and CDR2 as YDEGEE. The CDR3 is 14 amino acids. This chain's CDR3 is CASGGSLSLYGYTF. Written as DNA, the CDR3 is TGTGCCAGCGGGGGCAGCCTCTCCCTCTATGGCTACACCTTC.

This clone has just one count. The rearrangement joins TRBV20-1 to TRBJ1-2; D is undetermined. Trimming shortened V by 7 bases and J by 6 bases, and 9 bases separated the two germline ends. Germline V gives CDR1 DFQATT, CDR2 SNEGSKA (reference sequence). The CDR3 is made up of 10 amino acids. The CDR3 protein is CSVSTDGYTF. In DNA, the CDR3 is TGCAGTGTCTCGACGGATGGCTACACCTTC.

This sequence joins TRBV7-9 and TRBJ2-2; a weak D match, TRBD1 (6 bases). The germline V and J ends were trimmed by 8 bases and 0 bases, with 13 bases remaining between them. Per germline, CDR1 SEHNR and CDR2 FQNEAQ (reference sequence). The CDR3 runs to 15 residues. CDR3 sequence reads: CASCPDSTNTGELFF. The CDR3 bases are TGTGCCAGCTGCCCGGACAGCACGAACACCGGGGAGCTGTTTTTT.

The rearrangement links TRBV7-2 to TRBJ2-5, with D possibly matching TRBD1 (5 bases). V shed 6 bases and J shed 1 base, with 12 bases lying between them. Germline loops: CDR1 SGHTA, CDR2 FQGNSA. The CDR3 runs to 14 residues. Here the CDR3 reads CASRVDRIQETQYF. The DNA for the CDR3 is TGTGCCAGCAGGGTTGACAGAATCCAAGAGACCCAGTACTTC.

The chain couples TRBV28 to TRBJ2-7, with 8 bases aligning to TRBD2. CDR1 is MDHEN, CDR2 SYDVKM, per germline. V lost 7 bases, J lost 2 bases, and 7 bases stayed unmatched. The CDR3 is made up of 14 amino acids. The CDR3 protein is CASTRTSPPYEQYF. CDR3 bases: TGTGCCAGCACCAGGACTAGCCCGCCCTACGAGCAGTACTTC.

The chain recombines TRBV9 with TRBJ2-3; weak D call: TRBD2 (5 bases). Trimming took 0 bases from V and 5 from J, leaving 16 bases between them. The CDR3 runs 16 residues. The germline gives CDR1 SGDLS, CDR2 YYNGEE. As DNA, the CDR3 is TGTGCCAGCAGCGTAGGGTCCTCCATGGGGAGAGATACGCAGTATTTT. Its translation is CASSVGSSMGRDTQYF. Using reference TRBV9 and TRBJ2-3 for the parts outside the CDR3, the full variable domain is DSGVTQTPKHLITATGQRVTLRCSPRSGDLSVYWYQQSLDQGLQFLIQYYNGEERAKGNILERFSAQQFPDLHSELNLSSLELGDSALYFCASSVGSSMGRDTQYFGPGTRLTVL.

The V call is TRBV5-1, the J call TRBJ2-7, with D maybe TRBD1 (6 bases). The germline V and J ends were trimmed by 2 bases and 5 bases, with 14 bases remaining between them. This CDR3 has 14 residues. Germline loops: CDR1 SGHRS, CDR2 YFSETQ. The CDR3 spells CASSFNQGINEQYF. Written as DNA, the CDR3 is TGCGCCAGCAGCTTCAATCAGGGGATCAACGAGCAGTACTTC.

This clone was recorded once. The rearrangement uses TRBV7-8 and TRBJ2-3; 11 bases agree with TRBD2. The V gene end was trimmed by 5 bases and the J gene end by 5 bases; junction bases not matched to a gene: 15. The CDR3 contains 18 residues. In germline, CDR1 is SGHVS, CDR2 FQNEAQ. CDR3 DNA sequence: TGTGCCAGCAGCCCCGAGGGATTACTAGCGGGAGTTGTAGATACGCAGTATTTT. Protein: CASSPEGLLAGVVDTQYF.

The chain employs TRBV7-2 and TRBJ2-2, with 11 bases identical to TRBD2. Trimming cost V 5 bases and J 8 bases; bases outside gene matches: 10. CDR1 is SGHTA, CDR2 FQGNSA, per germline. This CDR3 is built from 16 residues. CDR3 nucleotide sequence: TGTGCCAGCAGCCCGACTAGCGGGGCGGTGATAGGGGAGCTGTTTTTT. Protein sequence: CASSPTSGAVIGELFF.

The V gene is TRBV6-4, the J gene TRBJ2-5; possibly TRBD1 or TRBD2 for D (5 bases each). V was clipped by 5 bases and J by 2 bases, with 9 bases between them. The CDR3 loop spans 13 amino acids. Germline V CDR1 and CDR2: MRHNA, SNTAGT. The CDR3 region is CASSRDHQETQYF. CDR3 DNA: TGTGCCAGCAGTCGGGACCATCAAGAGACCCAGTACTTC.

This sequence joins TRBV2 and TRBJ2-7; 8 positions agree with TRBD1. CDR3 length: 13 residues. Germline loops: CDR1 SNHLY, CDR2 FYNNEI. V dropped 6 bases and J dropped 6; count of bases not matched to a gene: 7. The CDR3: CASSGQGRVEQYF. CDR3 DNA: TGTGCCAGCAGCGGACAGGGTCGGGTCGAGCAGTACTTC.

V is TRBV5-6 and J is TRBJ1-1; D remains ambiguous. The germline V gene has CDR1 SGHDT and CDR2 YYEEEE. V was trimmed by 7 bases and J by 1 base, leaving 5 bases between them. CDR3 length equals 11 residues. The CDR3 DNA follows: TGTGCCAGCGCGGGGAACACTGAAGCTTTCTTT. Translated: CASAGNTEAFF.

The gene calls are TRBV2 and TRBJ1-1, with 7 positions matching TRBD1. The CDR3 sequence is 15 residues long. Germline V gives CDR1 SNHLY, CDR2 FYNNEI. Trimming at V came to 6 bases and at J to 0 bases, leaving 7 bases not matched to a gene. In nucleotides, the CDR3 is TGTGCCAGCAGGGGACAGCTAGCCATGAACACTGAAGCTTTCTTT. Translation: CASRGQLAMNTEAFF.

The chain uses TRBV29-1 and TRBJ1-1; D is possibly TRBD1 (6 bases). CDR1 is SQVTM, CDR2 ANQGSEA, per germline. The V gene lost 6 bases and the J gene lost 5 bases, with 16 bases spanning the gap. CDR3 length: 13 amino acids. In nucleotides, the CDR3 is TGCAGCGTAAAAACAGGGAGTGGGACTGAAGCTTTCTTT. Translation: CSVKTGSGTEAFF.

The J gene is TRBJ2-1, the V gene TRBV27, with TRBD2 as a possible D gene (6 bases). CDR1 and CDR2 (germline): MNHEY, SMNVEV (reference sequence). V lost 5 bases and J 7 bases, leaving 6 bases between the germline ends. The length of the CDR3 is 11 residues. The CDR3 is CASSRENEQFF. In DNA form, the CDR3 reads TGTGCCAGCAGTCGGGAGAATGAGCAGTTCTTC.

The genes are TRBV30 and TRBJ1-4; D is unclear. The CDR3 spans 13 residues. CDR1 is GTSNPN, CDR2 SVGIG, per germline (reference sequence). Trimming shortened V by 4 bases and J by 7 bases, and 13 bases separated the two germline ends. The CDR3 nucleotides read TGTGCCTGGACTCCCGGGCTGGCTGAAAAACTGTTTTTT. Protein sequence: CAWTPGLAEKLFF.

The rearrangement joins TRBV7-2 to TRBJ2-2; 9 bases map to TRBD2. Germline CDR1 SGHTA, CDR2 FQGNSA. This CDR3 region has 16 residues. V lost 5 bases and J lost 3; bases outside the gene matches: 7. The CDR3 DNA reads TGTGCCAGCAGCGCTAGCGGGACCCTTGACACCGGGGAGCTGTTTTTT. As protein: CASSASGTLDTGELFF.

This sequence joins TRBV5-1 and TRBJ2-7, with 10 bases matching TRBD2. Trimming removed 2 bases from V and 6 bases from J; junction bases left unmatched: 8. Germline-derived CDR1 and CDR2 are SGHRS and YFSETQ. The CDR3 totals 15 residues. Here the CDR3 DNA reads TGCGCCAGCAGCTTCGCGCTAGCGGGAGATCGCGAGCAGTACTTC. Its protein product is CASSFALAGDREQYF.

CDR3 nucleotides: TGTGCCAGCTCACCATCCCAGGACCCAGCCAAAAACATTCAGTACTTC. Translating it yields CASSPSQDPAKNIQYF. The chain joins TRBV18 to TRBJ2-4; D gene unclear. The CDR3 runs 16 residues. Germline V CDR1 and CDR2: KGHSH, LQKENI. V lost 2 bases and J lost 0, with 11 bases in between.

This rearrangement joins TRBV6-6 to TRBJ1-1; TRBD1 matches at 9 bases. Germline V CDR1 and CDR2: MNHNY, SVGAGI (reference sequence). Trimming took 7 bases from V and 5 from J; bases not matched to a gene: 8. The CDR3 has 14 residues. CDR3 sequence reads: CASTPPGQGTEAFF. The CDR3 bases are TGTGCCAGCACCCCCCCGGGACAGGGTACTGAAGCTTTCTTT.

The chain uses TRBV18 and TRBJ2-5; TRBD1 matches at 7 bases. The trim removed 2 bases at V and 5 bases at J, leaving 11 bases unmatched. Per germline, CDR1 KGHSH and CDR2 LQKENI. The CDR3 is 16 residues long. Written as DNA, the CDR3 is TGTGCCAGCTCACCAATGACAGGGAGTTTGGTCGAGACCCAGTACTTC. It is translated as CASSPMTGSLVETQYF.

The chain joins TRBV19 to TRBJ1-5; D possibly corresponds to TRBD1 (5 bases). The germline V gene encodes CDR1 LNHDA and CDR2 SQIVND (reference sequence). Trimming took off 3 bases at V and 2 bases at J, with 14 bases between the two ends. The CDR3 length is 16 residues. CDR3 in DNA: TGTGCCAGTAGTATTAAAACTGGGGGTGGCAATCAGCCCCAGCATTTT. Translating gives CASSIKTGGGNQPQHF.

The chain carries TRBV19 and TRBJ2-3; TRBD1 aligns across 10 bases. Germline V gene sequence: CDR1 LNHDA, CDR2 SQIVND (reference sequence). After removal of 5 bases from V and 2 bases from J, the junction contained 4 bases not matched to a gene. The length of the CDR3 is 15 residues. CDR3 protein: CASSSGTGATDTQYF. The CDR3 region has the DNA TGTGCCAGTAGTTCCGGGACAGGGGCCACAGATACGCAGTATTTT.